The present TCR beta chain was sequenced within a study of early T cells in non-severe SARS-CoV-2 infection. At the level of the study: Alpha and beta chains were unpaired, from unsorted whole-blood bulk RNA.

Study-wide results and caveats: Private and CD4 specificities were missed by VDJdb matching, which favored anti-spike CD8 responses.

This clonotype turned up a few times. Its antigen is currently unknown. Individual cDNA molecules were tagged with unique molecular identifiers. TCRdb redid the calling of the 5' RACE reads with MiXCR, one entry per CDR3 protein. This sample carries over 85,000 distinct CDR3 sequences, roughly 17% of them seen once, and the ten largest clones take 1.3%. Sequenced input: whole blood. This receptor was obtained from an adult who was a healthcare worker with PCR-confirmed SARS-CoV-2 infection or an uninfected control (not recorded which).

CDR3 bases: TGTGCCAGCAGACCACCGAGCTCCTACAATGAGCAGTTCTTC. It translates to CASRPPSSYNEQFF. V gene TRBV25-1 combines with J gene TRBJ2-1; D is undetermined. CDR3 size: 14 residues. The germline V gene encodes CDR1 MGHDK and CDR2 SYGVNS. V lost 6 bases to trimming and J lost 0 bases, with 9 bases between them.